This TCR beta chain was observed in a study of metastatic and nonmetastatic thyroid tumors. Study-level information: A comparison of repertoires was made across blood and tumor or nodule tissue from malignant and benign thyroid patients. The study's findings and limits: The reported finding was significantly higher TCR beta diversity in malignant thyroid tumors relative to benign nodules, in blood and tumor.

Per the authors' pipeline: Variation in CDR3 across clinicopathological groups served as the basis for constructing a distant-metastasis classifier in papillary thyroid cancer. TCRdb re-called clones via MiXCR from the PCR reads. The V and J calls here are based on TCRdb, not the publication. The data hold some 50,000 clones, with 22% observed a single time. This clone was observed many times. Its antigen is as yet unknown. Trimming took 1 base from V and 2 from J, leaving 7 bases between them. The CDR3 spans 14 residues. CDR1 is KGHDR, CDR2 SFDVKD, per germline. There were no patients who had received any treatment before thyroid surgery.

The chain has TRBV24-1 and TRBJ1-2; no firm D call. The source of this sequence is a male donor with papillary thyroid cancer or a benign thyroid nodule (not recorded which). Some clones in this sample may be carry-over from other donors' samples. The sample was blood. The CDR3 spells CATSDFPRNYGYTF. The DNA of the CDR3 is TGTGCCACCAGTGATTTCCCGCGGAACTATGGCTACACCTTC.